The clone carrying this TCR beta chain has only one observation. Healthy HIV-negative adults without recent acute infections or vaccinations served as donors. The sample comes from a study of shared clonotypes between healthy human individuals. The CDR3 is 15 amino acids. V lost 6 bases and J lost 4, with 16 bases in between. CDR1 is SGHVS, CDR2 FQNEAQ, per germline. Replicate PCRs run on unsorted PBMC used around 330 ng DNA, which was about 30,000 T cell genomes. Per the original methods: For the immunoSEQ data, sequences were junction-only without quality scores, so filtering differed. Sequencing used immunoSEQ multiplex PCR; TCRdb keeps in-frame clones, though not all of them. V and J calls and clone size are given by that table; D and trimming were obtained from the DNA. The data show hundreds of thousands of clones, about 85% seen once.

V is TRBV7-8 and J is TRBJ1-5, with a possible D match to TRBD1 (6 bases). The source material was PBMCs. The receptor was derived from a woman in her thirties or forties in good health. Some clones in this sample may be carry-over from other donors' samples. The CDR3 DNA sequence: TGTGCCAGCAGTACAGGGCCTGCGATAAATCAGCCCCAGCATTTT. Amino acids: CASSTGPAINQPQHF.